The subject of this entry is one TCR beta chain. The CDR3 has 12 amino acids. J was trimmed by 2 bases and V by 4 bases; bases with no gene match: 2. Germline V gene data show CDR1 as SQVTM and CDR2 as ANQGSEA. The protocol was immunoSEQ multiplex PCR, while the TCRdb copy is restricted to in-frame clones and leaves out a portion. The sample lists tens of thousands of clones; around 90% were seen once. This specimen belongs to a study of T cell changes during pregnancy in multiple sclerosis. The rearrangement joins TRBV29-1 to TRBJ2-7; TRBD2 aligns across 7 bases. Specimen: peripheral blood, collected in the third trimester of pregnancy. The sequence came from a female donor in good health, enrolled as a control in a pregnancy study. CDR3 DNA: TGCAGCGTTGGGGGAGGGCCCTACGAGCAGTACTTC. Its protein product is CSVGGGPYEQYF.